This passage covers 20 T cell receptor beta chains from one sample sequenced in a study of response to subunit inactivated influenza vaccine. TCRdb redid the calling of the RT-PCR reads with MiXCR, one entry per CDR3 protein. The sample carries about 780,000 distinct CDR3 sequences, about 18% recorded once. This sample comprised PBMCs from blood, obtained about 5 days after vaccination. The receptors were sampled from a man between 45 and 60 years old who received an inactivated influenza vaccine.

The V call is TRBV9, the J call TRBJ2-5; the D call may be TRBD1 or TRBD2 (6 bases each). This CDR3 has 15 amino acids. Germline V gene sequence: CDR1 SGDLS, CDR2 YYNGEE. Trimming stripped 0 bases from V and 5 bases from J, with 14 bases between. The CDR3, as DNA: TGTGCCAGCAGCGTAGCTGGGGGGCTGAGGGAGACCCAGTACTTC. It translates to CASSVAGGLRETQYF.

J is TRBJ1-1 and V is TRBV5-1; a weak D match, TRBD1 (6 bases). The CDR3 contains 12 residues. Germline values: CDR1 SGHRS, CDR2 YFSETQ. V lost 5 bases and J lost 3, with 8 bases in between. The CDR3 DNA reads as TGCGCCAGCAGTGACAGGTACACTGAAGCTTTCTTT. It translates to CASSDRYTEAFF.

A word on this clonotype: Lacking the conserved final phenylalanine or tryptophan, this CDR3 likely reflects a read error. It is unclear where the CDR3 begins or ends on the DNA, so no DNA is shown, and the CDR3 is as TCRdb lists it. The rearrangement links TRBV3-1 to TRBJ2-7; the D call in the table, TRBD2, was not verified against the DNA. The CDR3 is 11 amino acids in total, end residues counted. Germline loops: CDR1 LGHDT, CDR2 YNNKEL (reference sequence). This CDR3 reads CASSQAGAVLI.

This sequence joins TRBV25-1 and TRBJ2-3; D perhaps matches TRBD2 (6 bases). This CDR3 contains 11 residues. Germline CDR1 reads MGHDK; CDR2 reads SYGVNS. V lost 7 bases and J 12 bases, leaving 14 bases between the germline ends. CDR3 loop: CASTITGVQYF. CDR3 coding DNA: TGTGCCAGCACTATAACGGGGGTTCAGTATTTT.

In this sample, this clonotype turned up many times. The chain couples TRBV29-1 to TRBJ2-7; 8 bases line up with TRBD2. In germline, CDR1 is SQVTM, CDR2 ANQGSEA. The CDR3 is made up of 14 amino acids. V lost 6 bases to trimming and J lost 3 bases; unmatched junction nucleotides: 10. CDR3 DNA: TGCAGCGTAGCAAAGGGTACTAGCGGCTACGAGCAGTACTTC. It specifies CSVAKGTSGYEQYF.

This clonotype occurred a few times. The chain has TRBV20-1 and TRBJ2-3; 10 positions agree with TRBD2. V trimming: 0 bases; J trimming: 2 bases; junction bases outside the gene matches: 5. The CDR3 contains 16 residues. Germline CDR1 is DFQATT and CDR2 is SNEGSKA (reference sequence). The CDR3 reads CSARDLAGGYTDTQYF. The CDR3 region has the DNA TGCAGTGCTAGAGATTTAGCGGGGGGTTACACAGATACGCAGTATTTT.

The genes are TRBV9 and TRBJ2-2; 8 nucleotides align to TRBD2. The germline gives CDR1 SGDLS, CDR2 YYNGEE. The CDR3 has 16 amino acids. J was trimmed by 0 bases and V by 4 bases; bases with no gene match: 5. In nucleotides, the CDR3 is TGTGCCAGCAGCATCAATAGCGGGGCGAACACCGGGGAGCTGTTTTTT. Its protein product is CASSINSGANTGELFF.

With regard to this clonotype: This may be a read error: a much more frequent sequence differs by one nucleotide. The V gene is TRBV5-1, the J gene TRBJ2-3; 12 bases match TRBD2. CDR3 length: 14 amino acids. J lost 6 bases, V lost 4 bases, and 3 bases had no gene match. Germline CDR1 reads SGHRS; CDR2 reads YFSETQ. The CDR3 region has the DNA TGCGCCAGCAGCGCCGGGACTAGCGGGGATACGCAGTATTTT. It encodes CASSAGTSGDTQYF.

The chain links TRBV10-3 to TRBJ2-3; 8 nucleotides agree with TRBD2. The CDR3 runs to 15 residues. CDR1 ENHRY and CDR2 SYGVKD come from the germline V gene. Trimming took 11 bases from V and 6 from J; bases not matched to a gene: 16. The CDR3 sequence: CAVQEGPAGGDTQYF. As DNA, the CDR3 is TGTGCCGTTCAGGAGGGTCCCGCGGGGGGCGATACGCAGTATTTT.

This clonotype was seen at least ten times. V is TRBV4-3 and J is TRBJ2-7; no firm D call. Germline assignment: CDR1 LGHNA and CDR2 YSLEER. V was pared by 0 bases and J by 1 base, with 7 bases between. The CDR3 length is 14 residues. CDR3 loop: CASSQDRQSYEQYF. Written as DNA, the CDR3 is TGCGCCAGCAGCCAAGATCGGCAGTCCTACGAGCAGTACTTC.

The chain uses TRBV6-2 or TRBV6-3 and TRBJ1-2; perhaps TRBD1 as D (6 bases). The V gene lost 4 bases and the J gene lost 4 bases, with 10 bases spanning the gap. This CDR3 is built from 13 residues. Germline V gene data show CDR1 as MNHEY and CDR2 as SVGEGT. The DNA for the CDR3 is TGTGCCAGCAGTTGGGGGCGCGCCTATGGCTACACCTTC. The encoded protein is CASSWGRAYGYTF.

V usage is TRBV18 and J usage is TRBJ2-7; 7 bases agree with TRBD1. The CDR3 is 14 amino acids. The germline V gene encodes CDR1 KGHSH and CDR2 LQKENI. Germline trimming cut 4 bases from V and 7 bases from J; bases unmatched to any gene: 10. Here the CDR3 DNA reads TGTGCCAGCTCACAAAAACAGGGGTTTCGAGAGCAGTACTTC. Its translation: CASSQKQGFREQYF.

The rearrangement joins TRBV12-3 or TRBV12-4 to TRBJ1-2; 7 nucleotides agree with TRBD1. J lost 8 bases, V lost 2 bases, and 8 bases had no gene match. The CDR3 runs 14 residues. The CDR3 nucleotides read TGTGCCAGCAGTTTACGGCGACAGGGAGAGGGCTACACCTTC. This gives the protein CASSLRRQGEGYTF.

This clonotype was detected a few times. J is TRBJ1-6 and V is TRBV4-3; 7 bases fit TRBD1. V was clipped by 3 bases and J by 2 bases; unmatched bases: 4. The length of the CDR3 is 16 residues. Germline values: CDR1 LGHNA, CDR2 YSLEER. The CDR3 nucleotides are TGCGCCAGCAGCCAGGCCGGGACAGCCTATAATTCACCCCTCCACTTT. It specifies CASSQAGTAYNSPLHF.

The chain is built from TRBV20-1 and TRBJ2-5, with 9 bases identical to TRBD2. Germline CDR1 DFQATT, CDR2 SNEGSKA (reference sequence). After removal of 1 base from V and 4 bases from J, the junction contained 4 bases not matched to a gene. The CDR3 is made up of 14 amino acids. CDR3: CSARVAGVGETQYF. The CDR3 DNA reads as TGCAGTGCTAGAGTAGCGGGAGTGGGAGAGACCCAGTACTTC.

In this sample, this clonotype turned up a few times. The chain recombines TRBV7-9 with TRBJ1-1; D is unclear. Germline assignment: CDR1 SEHNR and CDR2 FQNEAQ (reference sequence). This CDR3 has 10 residues. Trimming shortened V by 5 bases and J by 11 bases, and 9 bases separated the two germline ends. CDR3: CASSQSIAFF. The CDR3 DNA is TGTGCCAGCAGCCAATCGATCGCTTTCTTT.

In the case of this clonotype: This may arise from a read error, as a much more abundant clone is one base away. V and J are TRBV20-1 and TRBJ1-4; D perhaps matches TRBD1 (6 bases). Germline V gene data show CDR1 as DFQATT and CDR2 as SNEGSKA (reference sequence). The length of the CDR3 is 16 residues. Trimming stripped 1 base from V and 9 bases from J, with 21 bases between. CDR3 DNA: TGCAGTGCTAGAGTATCAGGGGCGGTTTGGAATAAAAAACTGTTTTTT. As protein: CSARVSGAVWNKKLFF.

Ten or more counts support this clonotype. The genes are TRBV11-2 and TRBJ2-5; a possible D gene is TRBD2 (6 bases). Trimming took off 0 bases at V and 1 base at J, with 15 bases between the two ends. CDR3 size: 17 residues. The germline V gene has CDR1 SGHAT and CDR2 FQNNGV. CDR3 in amino acids: CASSLDWGTPSQETQYF. CDR3 bases: TGTGCCAGCAGCTTAGACTGGGGGACTCCATCCCAAGAGACCCAGTACTTC.

The chain has TRBV6-2 or TRBV6-3 and TRBJ2-2; TRBD2 aligns across 14 bases. V shed 9 bases and J 6 bases; nucleotides not matched to a gene: 15. The CDR3 spans 18 residues. Per germline, CDR1 MNHEY and CDR2 SVGEGT. CDR3 in DNA: TGTGCCAGTTGTGATCCGGGACTAGCGGGAGAGGAGTCCGGGGAGCTGTTTTTT. It encodes CASCDPGLAGEESGELFF.

This clonotype has ten or more counts. The rearrangement uses TRBV4-3 and TRBJ1-2; D call uncertain. The CDR3 has 14 residues. The V gene's germline CDR1 is LGHNA and CDR2 YSLEER. V dropped 5 bases and J dropped 4 bases, with 14 bases sitting between them. The CDR3 spells CASSTYTEGYGYTF. The CDR3 region has the DNA TGCGCCAGCAGCACGTACACCGAGGGCTATGGCTACACCTTC.